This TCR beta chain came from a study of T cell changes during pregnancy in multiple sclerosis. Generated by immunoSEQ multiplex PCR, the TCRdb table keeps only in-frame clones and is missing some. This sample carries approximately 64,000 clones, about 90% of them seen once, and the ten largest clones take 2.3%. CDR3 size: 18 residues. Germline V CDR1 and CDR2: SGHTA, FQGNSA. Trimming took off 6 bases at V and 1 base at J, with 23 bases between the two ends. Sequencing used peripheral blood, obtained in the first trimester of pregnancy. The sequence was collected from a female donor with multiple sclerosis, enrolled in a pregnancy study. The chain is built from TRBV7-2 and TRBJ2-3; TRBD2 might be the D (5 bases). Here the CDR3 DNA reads TGTGCCAGCAGTCCCCGGCGGGTGGGCCCCCCACGCACAGATACGCAGTATTTT. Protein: CASSPRRVGPPRTDTQYF.